This T cell receptor beta chain was recovered during a study of blood T cell repertoires in COVID-19. On the study more broadly: Italy, Spain and the United States were the sources of the convalescent and acute COVID-19 samples. In each case, the material was cDNA or gDNA derived from T cells, B-cell-depleted T cells, or PBMCs.

CDR3 length: 14 amino acids. V trimming: 6 bases; J trimming: 7 bases; junction bases outside the gene matches: 5. The germline V gene encodes CDR1 LGHNA and CDR2 YNFKEQ. In the original processing: Cell counts per sample came from amplifying reference gene primers. Libraries were prepared by immunoSEQ multiplex PCR; TCRdb keeps only in-frame clonotypes and omits some of them. V and J calls and clone size are copied from that table; D and trimming were computed from the DNA. The sample carries over 30,000 clones, almost 90% recorded once. This clone was recorded once. The rearrangement joins TRBV4-2 to TRBJ2-2; the match to TRBD2 covers 10 bases. The receptor was isolated from a human donor in a cohort sampled during active COVID-19. Input material: peripheral blood. The CDR3, as DNA: TGTGCCAGCAGATCACTAGCGGGGCACGGGGAGCTGTTTTTT. Its translation: CASRSLAGHGELFF.